Presented here are 15 T cell receptor beta chains from one specimen sequenced in a study of T cells after yellow fever vaccination. TCRdb itself ran the 5' RACE reads through MiXCR, one entry per CDR3 protein. The top ten hold 0.4% to 0.65% of the sample, which has roughly 250,000 distinct CDR3 sequences, around 13% seen once. The sequencing here drew on CD4+ T cells sorted from PBMCs, taken 45 days after the yellow fever booster vaccination. The receptors originated from a man aged 25-40 years who received the YFV17D yellow fever vaccine.

This clonotype was seen a handful of times. This chain connects TRBV27 to TRBJ2-7; 11 positions match TRBD1. With V trimmed by 6 bases and J by 8 bases, 9 bases remained unmatched. From germline, CDR1 is MNHEY and CDR2 SMNVEV (reference sequence). This CDR3 has 14 residues. CDR3 DNA: TGTGCCAGCAGCACCGGGACAGGGGGTGGAAAGCAGTACTTC. Translation: CASSTGTGGGKQYF.

This clonotype was seen only a few times. This sequence joins TRBV5-6 and TRBJ2-1; D remains unclear. CDR1 is SGHDT and CDR2 is YYEEEE in the germline V gene. V lost 2 bases and J lost 1, with 10 bases in between. This CDR3 contains 15 residues. CDR3 residues: CASSFSPESYNEQFF. The CDR3 nucleotides are TGTGCCAGCAGCTTTAGCCCGGAATCCTACAATGAGCAGTTCTTC.

V and J are TRBV6-2 or TRBV6-3 and TRBJ2-1, with D uncertain. This CDR3 contains 13 residues. Germline V lookup: CDR1 MNHEY, CDR2 SVGEGT. V lost 1 base and J lost 5, with 6 bases in between. The CDR3 sequence is CASSYWFDNEQFF. The CDR3 region has the DNA TGTGCCAGCAGTTACTGGTTTGACAATGAGCAGTTCTTC.

This clonotype was detected many times. The chain recombines TRBV4-3 with TRBJ1-6; a weak D match, TRBD1 (5 bases). Trimming removed 0 bases from V and 7 bases from J, with 7 bases in between. There are 14 residues in the CDR3. The germline CDR1 and CDR2 sequences are LGHNA and YSLEER. CDR3 sequence (DNA): TGCGCCAGCAGCCAAGAGCAGGGAAATTCACCCCTCCACTTT. Amino acid sequence: CASSQEQGNSPLHF.

The table lists this clonotype with a few counts. This rearrangement joins TRBV5-1 to TRBJ2-7, with D perhaps matching TRBD1 (6 bases). CDR1 SGHRS and CDR2 YFSETQ come from the germline V gene. The ends were cut back, 2 bases at V and 4 bases at J, with 10 bases in the middle. The CDR3 totals 13 residues. CDR3 in amino acids: CASSLQGWYEQYF. CDR3 bases: TGCGCCAGCAGCTTACAGGGATGGTACGAGCAGTACTTC.

This clonotype was picked up a small number of times. The CDR3 bases are TGTGCCAGCAGCCGGGACAGTGGCGGAAACACCATATATTTT. This encodes CASSRDSGGNTIYF. The chain has TRBV7-2 and TRBJ1-3; 7 nucleotides agree with TRBD1. The CDR3 totals 14 residues. Trimming took 5 bases from V and 4 from J; bases not matched to a gene: 5. CDR1 is SGHTA, CDR2 FQGNSA, per germline.

The J gene is TRBJ2-7, the V gene TRBV7-2; D not certain. This CDR3 has 13 amino acids. Germline V gives CDR1 SGHTA, CDR2 FQGNSA. V shed 1 base and J shed 7 bases, with 11 bases lying between them. The CDR3 loop is CASSLGRQGEQYF. For the CDR3, the DNA is TGTGCCAGCAGCTTAGGGCGGCAAGGGGAGCAGTACTTC.

This chain joins TRBV20-1 and TRBJ2-1; 13 bases match TRBD2. CDR3 size: 15 residues. Germline CDR1 and CDR2: DFQATT and SNEGSKA (reference sequence). V lost 0 bases to trimming and J lost 8 bases; unmatched junction nucleotides: 4. Written as DNA, the CDR3 is TGCAGTGCTAGAGACGGGACTAGCGGGAAGCATGAGCAGTTCTTC. Protein product: CSARDGTSGKHEQFF.

This chain joins TRBV3-1 and TRBJ2-3, with 7 bases identical to TRBD2. Trimming at V came to 4 bases and at J to 3 bases, leaving 13 bases not matched to a gene. The germline V gene has CDR1 LGHDT and CDR2 YNNKEL (reference sequence). This CDR3 comprises 17 residues. CDR3 bases: TGTGCCAGCAGCCGTACCCCCGGGGCTAGCGGAACAGATACGCAGTATTTT. Residues: CASSRTPGASGTDTQYF.

The rearrangement joins TRBV20-1 to TRBJ2-7; D is unresolved. The CDR3 consists of 13 residues. Trimming pared 6 bases from V and 2 bases from J, leaving 14 bases between. The germline gives CDR1 DFQATT, CDR2 SNEGSKA (reference sequence). CDR3 DNA: TGCAGTGCCCCTAAACGGACGACCTACGAGCAGTACTTC. Translating gives CSAPKRTTYEQYF.

The J gene is TRBJ2-4, the V gene TRBV7-2, with D tentatively TRBD1 (6 bases). In germline, CDR1 is SGHTA, CDR2 FQGNSA. V lost 4 bases and J 2 bases, leaving 12 bases between the germline ends. This CDR3 is built from 15 residues. The CDR3 protein is CASSSTGLSKNIQYF. CDR3 DNA: TGTGCCAGCAGCTCCACAGGGTTGTCCAAAAACATTCAGTACTTC. The full variable domain, in which reference TRBV7-2 and TRBJ2-4 provide the parts outside the CDR3, is GAGVSQSPSNKVTEKGKDVELRCDPISGHTALYWYRQSLGQGLEFLIYFQGNSAPDKSGLPSDRFSAERTGGSVSTLTIQRTQQEDSAVYLCASSSTGLSKNIQYFGAGTRLSVL.

This clonotype was picked up a small number of times. This chain links TRBV20-1 with TRBJ2-2; possible D gene TRBD2, 6 bases. Deletions cut 5 bases from V and 5 bases from J, with 15 bases between. Germline V gene sequence: CDR1 DFQATT, CDR2 SNEGSKA (reference sequence). The CDR3 totals 14 residues. CDR3 nucleotides: TGCAGTGCTCCGGGCCTGGGAGGAACCGGGGAGCTGTTTTTT. Amino acid sequence: CSAPGLGGTGELFF.

The chain links TRBV5-5 to TRBJ1-1; a weak D match, TRBD1 (6 bases). The germline V and J ends were trimmed by 7 bases and 0 bases, with 16 bases remaining between them. The CDR3 contains 15 residues. Looked up from germline, CDR1 is SGHKS and CDR2 is YYEKEE (reference sequence). CDR3 amino acids: CASWTQGTMNTEAFF. CDR3 coding DNA: TGTGCCAGCTGGACACAGGGAACTATGAACACTGAAGCTTTCTTT.

This clonotype was observed a few times. The chain uses TRBV7-9 and TRBJ2-7, with 7 bases lining up with TRBD2. The V and J ends lost 5 bases and 4 bases, in that order; junction bases with no gene match: 8. In germline, CDR1 is SEHNR, CDR2 FQNEAQ (reference sequence). There are 14 residues in the CDR3. Here the CDR3 DNA reads TGTGCCAGCAGCCTAGAGGGAGGGAGGTACGAGCAGTACTTC. It codes for CASSLEGGRYEQYF.

The genes are TRBV9 and TRBJ2-2; D not resolved. The CDR3 is made up of 14 amino acids. V lost 0 bases and J 4 bases, leaving 7 bases between the germline ends. The germline CDR1 and CDR2 sequences are SGDLS and YYNGEE. The CDR3 DNA reads as TGTGCCAGCAGCGTAGATTGGATCACCGGGGAGCTGTTTTTT. It translates to CASSVDWITGELFF. Variable domain in full (rest from reference TRBV9 and TRBJ2-2): DSGVTQTPKHLITATGQRVTLRCSPRSGDLSVYWYQQSLDQGLQFLIQYYNGEERAKGNILERFSAQQFPDLHSELNLSSLELGDSALYFCASSVDWITGELFFGEGSRLTVL.